This TCR beta chain is drawn from a study of cytomegalovirus exposure and HLA in healthy donors. General study results and limits: It was reported in a later analysis that an Asian-associated ancestry cluster showed fewer N-insertions than the roughly 710-donor mean. As a later analysis showed, a missense DCLRE1C variant was linked to trimming of TCR beta V- and J-genes.

The CDR3 runs to 15 residues. Deletions cut 0 bases from V and 2 bases from J, with 11 bases between. CDR1 LGHNA and CDR2 YSLEER come from the germline V gene. Regarding this clone: Its antigen remains unknown.

60 Vbeta and 13 Jbeta primers were used in PCR. Clones were sequenced by immunoSEQ multiplex PCR, and TCRdb holds only the in-frame ones, with some missing. The sample has about 57,000 clones, 83% seen once. The clonotype comes from a man aged 25 to 45 in good health and CMV-seronegative. The sample was PBMCs. The V and J genes are TRBV4-3 and TRBJ2-7; D gene uncertain. CDR3 DNA sequence: TGCGCCAGCAGCCAAGAGAGTCCAGGCCCCTACGAGCAGTACTTC. The encoded protein is CASSQESPGPYEQYF.